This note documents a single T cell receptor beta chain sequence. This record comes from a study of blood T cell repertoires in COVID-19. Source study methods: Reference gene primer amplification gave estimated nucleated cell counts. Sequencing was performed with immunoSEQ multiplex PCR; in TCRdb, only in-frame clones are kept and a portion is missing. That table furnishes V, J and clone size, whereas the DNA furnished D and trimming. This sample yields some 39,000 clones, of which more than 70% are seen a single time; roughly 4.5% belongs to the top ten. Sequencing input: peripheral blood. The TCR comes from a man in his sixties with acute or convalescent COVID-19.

The CDR3 region has the DNA TGTGCCAGCAGCACCGGGGGGGACTCTGGAAACACCATATATTTT. Translating it yields CASSTGGDSGNTIYF. The chain couples TRBV9 to TRBJ1-3, with a tentative D call TRBD1 (5 bases). Germline CDR1 and CDR2: SGDLS and YYNGEE. This CDR3 has 15 amino acids. V was pared by 4 bases and J by 0 bases, with 11 bases between.